Below, 19 T cell receptor beta chains from the same sample are listed, as sequenced in a study of response to subunit inactivated influenza vaccine. MiXCR, applied by TCRdb to the RT-PCR reads, yields one record per CDR3 protein. Here the sample spans more than 700,000 distinct CDR3 sequences, approximately 21% being singletons. The starting material was PBMCs from blood, obtained roughly 5 days after vaccination. These receptors were taken from a man aged 50 to 60 who received an inactivated influenza vaccine.

This clonotype was detected ten times or more. The V and J genes are TRBV7-8 and TRBJ2-5; possibly TRBD1 for D (6 bases). The germline CDR1 and CDR2 sequences are SGHVS and FQNEAQ. This CDR3 has 14 residues. Between the trimmed V and J ends, which lost 2 bases and 1 base, there was a span of 8 bases. The CDR3 loop reads CASSLSQGQETQYF. The CDR3 DNA reads as TGTGCCAGCAGCTTATCACAGGGCCAAGAGACCCAGTACTTC.

This clonotype showed up just a few times. V usage is TRBV6-5 and J usage is TRBJ1-2, with a possible D match to TRBD1 (5 bases). This CDR3 contains 15 residues. Germline CDR1 MNHEY, CDR2 SVGAGI. V was shortened by 2 bases and J by 7 bases, with 17 bases between the two germline ends. The CDR3 DNA follows: TGTGCCAGCAGTTACGAGGGCAGGGTATATGGTGGCTACACCTTC. Amino acid sequence: CASSYEGRVYGGYTF.

This clonotype was observed a handful of times. The chain uses TRBV6-5 and TRBJ2-7; 7 bases agree with TRBD1. V trimming: 2 bases; J trimming: 2 bases; junction bases outside the gene matches: 6. The CDR3 runs to 15 residues. The germline CDR1 and CDR2 sequences are MNHEY and SVGAGI. CDR3 region: CASSYRTGLPYEQYF. DNA of the CDR3: TGTGCCAGCAGTTACCGGACAGGTCTACCCTACGAGCAGTACTTC.

This clonotype was observed a handful of times. The chain links TRBV28 to TRBJ1-1; D unclear. Trimming pared 10 bases from V and 3 bases from J, leaving 12 bases between. The germline CDR1 and CDR2 sequences are MDHEN and SYDVKM. The CDR3 length is 12 residues. This CDR3 reads CATQKRDTEAFF. In DNA, the CDR3 is TGTGCCACCCAAAAGAGGGACACTGAAGCTTTCTTT.

This clonotype was seen more than once but under ten times. The chain uses TRBV29-1 and TRBJ2-5; 7 bases agree with TRBD1. The germline V gene encodes CDR1 SQVTM and CDR2 ANQGSEA. The CDR3 runs to 13 residues. The V gene end was trimmed by 6 bases and the J gene end by 4 bases; junction bases not matched to a gene: 8. CDR3 amino acids: CSVATGVGETQYF. For the CDR3, the DNA is TGCAGCGTGGCTACAGGGGTCGGAGAGACCCAGTACTTC.

This clonotype was observed at least ten times. The chain joins TRBV7-2 to TRBJ2-7; D is perhaps TRBD1 (5 bases). Trimming stripped 2 bases from V and 3 bases from J, with 14 bases between. The CDR3 consists of 15 residues. The germline gives CDR1 SGHTA, CDR2 FQGNSA. CDR3 in amino acids: CASSLQAGINYEQYF. The CDR3 DNA reads TGTGCCAGCAGCTTACAGGCAGGGATAAACTACGAGCAGTACTTC.

V gene TRBV11-2 combines with J gene TRBJ2-3, with D unresolved. V lost 5 bases and J lost 0, with 21 bases in between. The CDR3 covers 18 residues. Germline CDR1 and CDR2: SGHAT and FQNNGV. This CDR3 reads CASSLGPGRPSSTDTQYF. CDR3 DNA sequence: TGTGCCAGCAGCCTCGGGCCGGGTAGACCCTCTAGCACAGATACGCAGTATTTT.

The chain recombines TRBV10-3 with TRBJ1-5; 8 bases match TRBD1. Losses at the gene ends were 10 bases for V and 3 bases for J; bases not matched to a gene: 8. The CDR3 sequence is 14 residues long. Germline V gene lookup returns CDR1 ENHRY and CDR2 SYGVKD. CDR3 residues: CATTDRANNQPQHF. CDR3 nucleotide sequence: TGTGCCACCACGGACAGGGCCAACAATCAGCCCCAGCATTTT.

The gene calls are TRBV30 and TRBJ2-7; D may be TRBD2 (5 bases). The V gene lost 0 bases and the J gene lost 5 bases, with 8 bases spanning the gap. Germline lookup yields CDR1 GTSNPN and CDR2 SVGIG (reference sequence). The length of the CDR3 is 12 residues. This chain's CDR3 is CAWSVSGNEQYF. CDR3 sequence (DNA): TGTGCCTGGAGTGTGTCGGGGAACGAGCAGTACTTC.

This clonotype was seen more than once but under ten times. This chain links TRBV12-3 or TRBV12-4 with TRBJ1-4, with a weak D call TRBD1 (5 bases). With 8 bases removed from V and 8 bases from J, the gap between germline ends came to 18 bases. This CDR3 contains 14 residues. CDR3 region: CASPTGERREKLFF. In DNA, the CDR3 is TGTGCCAGCCCAACGGGGGAGAGGCGAGAAAAACTGTTTTTT.

V and J are TRBV20-1 and TRBJ2-3; TRBD2 matches 10 bases. The germline CDR1 and CDR2 sequences are DFQATT and SNEGSKA (reference sequence). The CDR3 consists of 16 residues. J lost 5 bases, V lost 3 bases, and 11 bases had no gene match. CDR3: CSASPPSGRNLDTQYF. The CDR3 DNA follows: TGCAGTGCTAGTCCTCCTAGCGGGAGAAATCTAGATACGCAGTATTTT.

The chain employs TRBV10-3 and TRBJ1-3, with D unresolved. From germline, CDR1 is ENHRY and CDR2 SYGVKD. This CDR3 is 16 amino acids long. V gave up 2 bases and J gave up 0 bases, with 11 bases separating them. In DNA form, the CDR3 reads TGTGCCATCAGTGAGGTCCTCACTCTCTCTGGAAACACCATATATTTT. It specifies CAISEVLTLSGNTIYF.

The chain employs TRBV6-5 and TRBJ2-3, with no clear D. Germline V CDR1 and CDR2: MNHEY, SVGAGI. This CDR3 comprises 14 residues. V lost 3 bases, J lost 2 bases, and 9 bases lay in between. The CDR3 DNA reads as TGTGCCAGCAGTTATCCGGCAAACACAGATACGCAGTATTTT. It is translated as CASSYPANTDTQYF.

CDR3 amino acids: CASSPRIMGTGEQYF. The CDR3 nucleotides are TGTGCCAGCTCACCACGGATAATGGGGACCGGCGAGCAGTACTTC. V gene TRBV18 combines with J gene TRBJ2-7; D may match TRBD1 or TRBD2 (5 bases each). This CDR3 region has 15 residues. Germline CDR1 reads KGHSH; CDR2 reads LQKENI. V lost 1 base to trimming and J lost 6 bases, with 16 bases between them. The full variable domain, its missing parts supplied by reference TRBV18 and TRBJ2-7, is NAGVMQNPRHLVRRRGQEARLRCSPMKGHSHVYWYRQLPEEGLKFMVYLQKENIIDESGMPKERFSAEFPKEGPSILRIQQVVRGDSAAYFCASSPRIMGTGEQYFGPGTRLTVT.

The CDR3, as DNA: TGCGCCAGCACCCTCTTAGGGGCCTCCTCCTACGAGCAGTACTTC. Its protein is CASTLLGASSYEQYF. V is TRBV5-1 and J is TRBJ2-7; TRBD1 is a possible D gene (5 bases). Germline CDR1 SGHRS, CDR2 YFSETQ. The CDR3 length is 15 residues. Trimming cost V 6 bases and J 0 bases, with 16 bases left between them.

The chain carries TRBV4-3 and TRBJ2-5, with 7 positions matching TRBD1. The germline gives CDR1 LGHNA, CDR2 YSLEER. This CDR3 has 15 amino acids. Trimming removed 1 base from V and 6 bases from J; junction bases left unmatched: 8. The CDR3: CASSQGGAGGKTQYF. CDR3 DNA sequence: TGCGCCAGCAGCCAAGGAGGGGCAGGGGGAAAGACCCAGTACTTC.

This clonotype has a handful of counts. The chain couples TRBV10-3 to TRBJ2-3, with TRBD1 matching 7 bases. Trimming removed 6 bases from V and 3 bases from J; junction bases left unmatched: 6. The CDR3 runs to 14 residues. CDR1 is ENHRY, CDR2 SYGVKD, per germline. CDR3 amino acids: CAIRDRENTDTQYF. CDR3 nucleotides: TGTGCCATCAGAGACAGGGAGAATACAGATACGCAGTATTTT.

The chain links TRBV2 to TRBJ1-1, with 7 bases aligning to TRBD1. Germline trimming cut 6 bases from V and 4 bases from J; bases unmatched to any gene: 8. The CDR3 extends over 14 amino acids. CDR1 SNHLY and CDR2 FYNNEI come from the germline V gene. CDR3 amino acids: CASSPTGAATEAFF. The CDR3 DNA is TGTGCCAGCAGCCCTACAGGGGCCGCCACTGAAGCTTTCTTT.

The gene calls are TRBV12-3 or TRBV12-4 and TRBJ2-1; TRBD1 matches 9 bases. After removal of 4 bases from V and 0 bases from J, the junction contained 7 bases not matched to a gene. This CDR3 spans 17 amino acids. The CDR3 sequence is CASSSGTGSYSYNEQFF. CDR3 bases: TGTGCCAGCAGTTCCGGGACAGGGAGCTACTCCTACAATGAGCAGTTCTTC.